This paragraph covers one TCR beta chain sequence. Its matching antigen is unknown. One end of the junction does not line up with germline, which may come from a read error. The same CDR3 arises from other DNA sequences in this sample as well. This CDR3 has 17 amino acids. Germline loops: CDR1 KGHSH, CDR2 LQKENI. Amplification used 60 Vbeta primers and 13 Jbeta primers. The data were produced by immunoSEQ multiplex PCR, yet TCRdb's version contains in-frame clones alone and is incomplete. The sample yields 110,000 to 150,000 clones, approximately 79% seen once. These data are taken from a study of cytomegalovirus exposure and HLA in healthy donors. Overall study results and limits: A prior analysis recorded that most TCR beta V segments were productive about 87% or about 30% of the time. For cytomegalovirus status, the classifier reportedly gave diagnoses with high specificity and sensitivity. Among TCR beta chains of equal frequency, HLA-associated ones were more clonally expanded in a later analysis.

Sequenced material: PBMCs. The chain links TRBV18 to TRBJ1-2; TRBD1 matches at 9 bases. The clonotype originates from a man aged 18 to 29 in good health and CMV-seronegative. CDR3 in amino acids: CASSPLDQGTGTYGYTF. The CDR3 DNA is TGTGCTAGCTCACCACTCGACCAGGGGACAGGGACTTATGGCTACACCTTC.